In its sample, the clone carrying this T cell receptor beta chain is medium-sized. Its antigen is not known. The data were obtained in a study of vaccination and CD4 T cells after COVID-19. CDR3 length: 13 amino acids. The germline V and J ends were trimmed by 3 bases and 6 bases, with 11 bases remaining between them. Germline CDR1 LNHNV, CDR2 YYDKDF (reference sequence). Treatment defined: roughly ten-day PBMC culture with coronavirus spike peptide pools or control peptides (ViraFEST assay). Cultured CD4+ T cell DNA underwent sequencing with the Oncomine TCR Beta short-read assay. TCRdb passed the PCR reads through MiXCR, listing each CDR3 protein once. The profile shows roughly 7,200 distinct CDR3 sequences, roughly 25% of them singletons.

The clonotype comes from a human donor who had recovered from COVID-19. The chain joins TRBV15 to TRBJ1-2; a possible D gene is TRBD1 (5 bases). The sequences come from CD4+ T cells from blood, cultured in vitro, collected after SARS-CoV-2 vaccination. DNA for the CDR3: TGTGCCACCAGCAGCAGAGGGGCACATGGCTACACCTTC. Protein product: CATSSRGAHGYTF.